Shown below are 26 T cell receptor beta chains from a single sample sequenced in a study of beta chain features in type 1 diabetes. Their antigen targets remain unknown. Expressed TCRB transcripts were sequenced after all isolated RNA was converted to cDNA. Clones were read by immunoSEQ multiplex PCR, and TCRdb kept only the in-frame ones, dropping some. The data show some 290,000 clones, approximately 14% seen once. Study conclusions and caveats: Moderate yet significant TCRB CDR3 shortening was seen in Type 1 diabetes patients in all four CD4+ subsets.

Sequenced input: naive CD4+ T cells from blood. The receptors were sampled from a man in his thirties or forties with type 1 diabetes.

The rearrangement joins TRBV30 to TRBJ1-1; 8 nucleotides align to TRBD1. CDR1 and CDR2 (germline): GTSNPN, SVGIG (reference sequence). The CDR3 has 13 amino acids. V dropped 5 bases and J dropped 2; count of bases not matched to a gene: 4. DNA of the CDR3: TGTGCCTGGTCACCAGGGGGCAACACTGAAGCTTTCTTT. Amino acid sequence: CAWSPGGNTEAFF. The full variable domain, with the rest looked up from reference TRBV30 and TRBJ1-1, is SQTIHQWPATLVQPVGSPLSLECTVEGTSNPNLYWYRQAAGRGLQLLFYSVGIGQISSEVPQNLSASRPQDRQFILSSKKLLLSDSGFYLCAWSPGGNTEAFFGQGTRLTVV.

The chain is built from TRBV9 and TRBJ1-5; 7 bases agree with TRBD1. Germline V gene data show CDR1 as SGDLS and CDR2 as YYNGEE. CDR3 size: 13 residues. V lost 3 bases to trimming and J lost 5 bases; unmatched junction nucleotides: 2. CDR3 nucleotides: TGTGCCAGCAGCGGACAGGGCGATCAGCCCCAGCATTTT. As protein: CASSGQGDQPQHF.

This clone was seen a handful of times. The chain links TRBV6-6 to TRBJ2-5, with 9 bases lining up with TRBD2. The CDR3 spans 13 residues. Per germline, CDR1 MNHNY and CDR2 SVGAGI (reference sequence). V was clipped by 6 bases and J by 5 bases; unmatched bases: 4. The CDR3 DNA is TGTGCCAGCAGGGCGGGAGGGCTGGAGACCCAGTACTTC. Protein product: CASRAGGLETQYF.

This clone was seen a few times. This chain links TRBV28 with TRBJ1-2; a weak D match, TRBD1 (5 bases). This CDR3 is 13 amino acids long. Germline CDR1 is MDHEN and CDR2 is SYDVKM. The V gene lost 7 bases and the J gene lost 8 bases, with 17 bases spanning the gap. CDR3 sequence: CASTSWGTRGYTF. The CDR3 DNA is TGTGCCAGCACCAGCTGGGGCACGAGAGGCTACACCTTC.

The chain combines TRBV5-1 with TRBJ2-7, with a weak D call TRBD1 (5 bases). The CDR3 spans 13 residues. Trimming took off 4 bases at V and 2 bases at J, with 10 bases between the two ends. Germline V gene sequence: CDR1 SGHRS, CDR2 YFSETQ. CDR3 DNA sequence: TGCGCCAGCAGCCAGGACAAGCCCTACGAGCAGTACTTC. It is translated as CASSQDKPYEQYF.

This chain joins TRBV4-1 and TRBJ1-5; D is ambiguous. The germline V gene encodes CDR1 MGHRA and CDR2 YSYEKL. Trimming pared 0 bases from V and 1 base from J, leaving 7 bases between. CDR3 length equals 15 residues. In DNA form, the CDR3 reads TGCGCCAGCAGCCAAGAGCAGAGGAGCAATCAGCCCCAGCATTTT. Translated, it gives CASSQEQRSNQPQHF.

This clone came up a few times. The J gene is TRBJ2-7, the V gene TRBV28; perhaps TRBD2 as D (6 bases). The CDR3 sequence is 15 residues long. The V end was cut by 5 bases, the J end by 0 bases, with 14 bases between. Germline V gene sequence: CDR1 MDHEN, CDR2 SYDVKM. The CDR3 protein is CASSPGDRSSYEQYF. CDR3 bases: TGTGCCAGCAGTCCGGGGGACCGTAGCTCCTACGAGCAGTACTTC.

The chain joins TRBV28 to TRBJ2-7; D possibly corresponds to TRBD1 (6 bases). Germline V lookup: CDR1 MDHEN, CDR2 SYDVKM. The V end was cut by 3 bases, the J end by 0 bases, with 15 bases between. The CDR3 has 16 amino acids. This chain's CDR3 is CASSFGPRDNSYEQYF. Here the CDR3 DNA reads TGTGCCAGCAGTTTTGGCCCCCGGGACAACTCCTACGAGCAGTACTTC.

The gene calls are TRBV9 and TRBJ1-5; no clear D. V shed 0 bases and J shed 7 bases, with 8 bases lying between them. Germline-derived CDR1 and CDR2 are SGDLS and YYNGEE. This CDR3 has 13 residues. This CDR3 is CASSVEYNQPQHF. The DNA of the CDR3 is TGTGCCAGCAGCGTAGAGTACAACCAGCCCCAGCATTTT. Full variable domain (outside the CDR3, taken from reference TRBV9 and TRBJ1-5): DSGVTQTPKHLITATGQRVTLRCSPRSGDLSVYWYQQSLDQGLQFLIQYYNGEERAKGNILERFSAQQFPDLHSELNLSSLELGDSALYFCASSVEYNQPQHFGDGTRLSIL.

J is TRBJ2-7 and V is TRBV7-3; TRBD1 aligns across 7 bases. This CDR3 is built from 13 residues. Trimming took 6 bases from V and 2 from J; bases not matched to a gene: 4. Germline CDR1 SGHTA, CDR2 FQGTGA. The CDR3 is CASSRDSTYEQYF. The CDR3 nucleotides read TGTGCCAGCAGTAGGGACAGCACCTACGAGCAGTACTTC.

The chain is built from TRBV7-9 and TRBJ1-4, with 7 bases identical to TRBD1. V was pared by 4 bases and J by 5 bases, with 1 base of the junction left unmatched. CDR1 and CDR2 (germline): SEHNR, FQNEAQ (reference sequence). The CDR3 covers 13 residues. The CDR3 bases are TGTGCCAGCAGCTCGACAGGGAATGAAAAACTGTTTTTT. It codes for CASSSTGNEKLFF.

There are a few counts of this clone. The CDR3 bases are TGTGCCAGCAGCTTCGACGGAGCGTTGAGTGGCTACACCTTC. Translating it yields CASSFDGALSGYTF. The chain has TRBV7-9 and TRBJ1-2; no firm D call. The CDR3 consists of 14 residues. Trimming left V 3 bases short and J 7 bases short, with 15 bases between. Germline V gene sequence: CDR1 SEHNR, CDR2 FQNEAQ (reference sequence).

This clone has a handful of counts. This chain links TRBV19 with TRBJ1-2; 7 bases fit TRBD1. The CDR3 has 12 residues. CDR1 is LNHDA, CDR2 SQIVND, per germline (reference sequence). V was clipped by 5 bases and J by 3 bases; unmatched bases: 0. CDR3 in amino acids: CASSQGDYGYTF. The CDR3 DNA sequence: TGTGCCAGTAGTCAGGGGGACTATGGCTACACCTTC.

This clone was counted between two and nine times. The CDR3 loop is CASSQPQTGGGGELFF. The CDR3 DNA reads TGTGCCAGCAGCCAGCCTCAGACAGGGGGGGGCGGGGAGCTGTTTTTT. The chain is built from TRBV4-2 and TRBJ2-2, with 9 bases lining up with TRBD1. With 3 bases clipped from V and 7 bases from J, the junction kept 9 bases outside the gene matches. Germline CDR1 is LGHNA and CDR2 is YNFKEQ. The CDR3 covers 16 residues.

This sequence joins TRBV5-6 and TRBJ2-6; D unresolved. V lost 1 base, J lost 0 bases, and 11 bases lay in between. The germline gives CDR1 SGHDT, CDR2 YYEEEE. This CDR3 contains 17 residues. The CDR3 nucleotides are TGTGCCAGCAGCTTGACCCACCGGAGCTCTGGGGCCAACGTCCTGACTTTC. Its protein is CASSLTHRSSGANVLTF. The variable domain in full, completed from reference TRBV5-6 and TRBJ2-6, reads DAGVTQSPTHLIKTRGQQVTLRCSPKSGHDTVSWYQQALGQGPQFIFQYYEEEERQRGNFPDRFSGHQFPNYSSELNVNALLLGDSALYLCASSLTHRSSGANVLTFGAGSRLTVL.

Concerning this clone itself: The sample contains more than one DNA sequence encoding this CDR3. As DNA, the CDR3 is TGTGCCAGCAGCCAAGATAGGGGGTATGGCTACACCTTC. It specifies CASSQDRGYGYTF. V is TRBV14 and J is TRBJ1-2; D may be TRBD1 (6 bases). The CDR3 loop spans 13 amino acids. Germline V CDR1 and CDR2: SGHDN, FVKESK. Trimming left V 0 bases short and J 5 bases short, with 7 bases between.

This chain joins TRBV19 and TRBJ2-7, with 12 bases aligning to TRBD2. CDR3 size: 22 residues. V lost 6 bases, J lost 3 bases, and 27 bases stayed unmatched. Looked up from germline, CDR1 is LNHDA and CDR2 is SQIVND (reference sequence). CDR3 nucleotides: TGTGCCAGTAGCACACCCCGCCGTGGTAGGGGCCTAGCGGGAGGGAAAGGCTACGAGCAGTACTTC. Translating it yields CASSTPRRGRGLAGGKGYEQYF.

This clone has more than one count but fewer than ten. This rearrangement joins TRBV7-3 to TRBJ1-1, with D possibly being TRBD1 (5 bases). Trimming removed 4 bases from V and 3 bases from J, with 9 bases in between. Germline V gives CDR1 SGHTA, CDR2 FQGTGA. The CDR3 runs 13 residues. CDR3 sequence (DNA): TGTGCCAGCAGCTGGGACTTTTACACTGAAGCTTTCTTT. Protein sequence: CASSWDFYTEAFF.

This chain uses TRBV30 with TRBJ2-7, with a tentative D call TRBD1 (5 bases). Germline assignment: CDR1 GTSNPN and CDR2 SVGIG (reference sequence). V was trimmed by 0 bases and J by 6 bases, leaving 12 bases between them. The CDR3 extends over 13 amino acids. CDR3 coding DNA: TGTGCCTGGAGTGTGGGGCATTTTTCCGAGCAGTACTTC. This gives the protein CAWSVGHFSEQYF.

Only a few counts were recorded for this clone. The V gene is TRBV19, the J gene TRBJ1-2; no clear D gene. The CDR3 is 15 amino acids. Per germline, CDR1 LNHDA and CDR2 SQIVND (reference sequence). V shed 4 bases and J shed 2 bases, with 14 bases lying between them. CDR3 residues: CASSSDWAVNYGYTF. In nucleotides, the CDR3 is TGTGCCAGTAGTAGTGATTGGGCAGTCAACTATGGCTACACCTTC.

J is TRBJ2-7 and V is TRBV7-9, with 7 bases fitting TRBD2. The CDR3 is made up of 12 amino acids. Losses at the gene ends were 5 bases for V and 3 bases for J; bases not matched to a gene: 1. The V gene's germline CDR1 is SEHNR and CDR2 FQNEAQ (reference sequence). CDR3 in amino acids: CASSGGGYEQYF. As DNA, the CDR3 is TGTGCCAGCAGCGGCGGGGGCTACGAGCAGTACTTC.

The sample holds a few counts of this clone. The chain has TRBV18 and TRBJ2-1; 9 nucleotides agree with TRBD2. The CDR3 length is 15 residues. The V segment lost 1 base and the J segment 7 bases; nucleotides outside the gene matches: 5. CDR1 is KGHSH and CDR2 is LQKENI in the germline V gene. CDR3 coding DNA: TGTGCCAGCTCACCACGACTAGCGGTGGGGAATGAGCAGTTCTTC. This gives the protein CASSPRLAVGNEQFF.

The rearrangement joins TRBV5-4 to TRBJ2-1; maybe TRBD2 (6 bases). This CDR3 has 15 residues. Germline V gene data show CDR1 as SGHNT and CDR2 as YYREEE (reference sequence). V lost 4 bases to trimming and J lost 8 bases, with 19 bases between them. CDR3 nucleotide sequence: TGTGCCAGCAGCGCCGACTCCGGGAGAGATGATGAGCAGTTCTTC. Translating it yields CASSADSGRDDEQFF.

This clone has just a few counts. The CDR3 DNA follows: TGCGCCAGCAGGCCCGGGGTGTCCCCTTACGAGCAGTACTTC. Translated, it gives CASRPGVSPYEQYF. This sequence joins TRBV10-2 and TRBJ2-7; possible D gene TRBD2, 5 bases. The CDR3 length is 14 residues. Between the trimmed V and J ends, which lost 6 bases and 4 bases, there was a span of 16 bases. The germline V gene encodes CDR1 WSHSY and CDR2 SAAADI.

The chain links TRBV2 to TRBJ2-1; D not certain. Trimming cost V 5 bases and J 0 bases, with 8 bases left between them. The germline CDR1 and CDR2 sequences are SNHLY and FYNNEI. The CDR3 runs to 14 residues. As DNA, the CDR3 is TGTGCCAGCAGTCTTTCTAGCTCCTACAATGAGCAGTTCTTC. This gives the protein CASSLSSSYNEQFF. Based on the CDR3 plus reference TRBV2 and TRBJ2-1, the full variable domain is EPEVTQTPSHQVTQMGQEVILRCVPISNHLYFYWYRQILGQKVEFLVSFYNNEISEKSEIFDDQFSVERPDGSNFTLKIRSTKLEDSAMYFCASSLSSSYNEQFFGPGTRLTVL.

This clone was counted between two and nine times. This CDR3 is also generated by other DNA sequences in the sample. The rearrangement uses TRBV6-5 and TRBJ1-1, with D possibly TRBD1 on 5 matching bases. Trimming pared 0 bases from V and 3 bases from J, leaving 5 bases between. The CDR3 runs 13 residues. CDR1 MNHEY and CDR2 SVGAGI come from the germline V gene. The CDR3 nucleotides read TGTGCCAGCAGTTACTCCAGGGACACTGAAGCTTTCTTT. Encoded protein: CASSYSRDTEAFF.